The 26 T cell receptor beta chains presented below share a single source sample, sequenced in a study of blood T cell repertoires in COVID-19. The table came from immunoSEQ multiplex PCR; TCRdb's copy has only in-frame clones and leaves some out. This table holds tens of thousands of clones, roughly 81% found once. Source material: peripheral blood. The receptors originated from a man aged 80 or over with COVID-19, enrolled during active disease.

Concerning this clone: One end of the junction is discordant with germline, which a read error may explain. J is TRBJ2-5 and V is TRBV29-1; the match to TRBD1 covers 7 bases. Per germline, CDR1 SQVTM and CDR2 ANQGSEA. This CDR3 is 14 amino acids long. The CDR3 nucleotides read TGCAGCGTCGAAGGGTGGACAGGCCAAGAGACCCAGTACTTC. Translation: CSVEGWTGQETQYF.

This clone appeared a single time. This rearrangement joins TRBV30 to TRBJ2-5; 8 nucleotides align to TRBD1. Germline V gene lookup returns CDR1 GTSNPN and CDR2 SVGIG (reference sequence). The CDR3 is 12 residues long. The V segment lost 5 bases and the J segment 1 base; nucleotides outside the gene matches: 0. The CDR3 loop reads CAWGQGQETQYF. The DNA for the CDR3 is TGTGCCTGGGGACAGGGCCAAGAGACCCAGTACTTC.

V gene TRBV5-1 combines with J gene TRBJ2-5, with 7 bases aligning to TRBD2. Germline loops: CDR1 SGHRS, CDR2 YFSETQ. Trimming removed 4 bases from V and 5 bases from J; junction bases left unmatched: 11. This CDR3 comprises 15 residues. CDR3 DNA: TGCGCCAGCAGCCCCACCGGGGGGTCGTGGGAGACCCAGTACTTC. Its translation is CASSPTGGSWETQYF. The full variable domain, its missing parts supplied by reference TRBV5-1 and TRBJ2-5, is KAGVTQTPRYLIKTRGQQVTLSCSPISGHRSVSWYQQTPGQGLQFLFEYFSETQRNKGNFPGRFSGRQFSNSRSEMNVSTLELGDSALYLCASSPTGGSWETQYFGPGTRLLVL.

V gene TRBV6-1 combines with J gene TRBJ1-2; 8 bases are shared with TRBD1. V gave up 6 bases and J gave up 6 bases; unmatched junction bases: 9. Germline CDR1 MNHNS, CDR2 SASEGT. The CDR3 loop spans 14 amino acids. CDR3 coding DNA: TGTGCCAGCAGGGACAGGGACCGGGGAGATGGCTACACCTTC. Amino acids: CASRDRDRGDGYTF.

The CDR3 DNA sequence: TGTGCCAGCAGCATACGGACAGGGGCGGGCGAGCAGTACTTC. Protein: CASSIRTGAGEQYF. The chain links TRBV7-3 to TRBJ2-7; 9 positions match TRBD1. Germline-derived CDR1 and CDR2 are SGHTA and FQGTGA. The CDR3 covers 14 residues. Unmatched junction bases numbered 8, after V lost 5 bases and J lost 6 bases.

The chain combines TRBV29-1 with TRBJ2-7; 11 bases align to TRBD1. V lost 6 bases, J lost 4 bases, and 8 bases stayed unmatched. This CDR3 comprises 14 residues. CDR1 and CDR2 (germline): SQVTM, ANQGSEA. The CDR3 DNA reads TGCAGCGTGCAACCGGGACAGGGGGGTTACGAGCAGTACTTC. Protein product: CSVQPGQGGYEQYF.

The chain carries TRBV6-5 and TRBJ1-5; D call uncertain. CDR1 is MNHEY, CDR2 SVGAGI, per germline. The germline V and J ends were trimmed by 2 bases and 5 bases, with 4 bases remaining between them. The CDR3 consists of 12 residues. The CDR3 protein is CASSYLYQPQHF. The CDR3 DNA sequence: TGTGCCAGCAGTTACCTGTATCAGCCCCAGCATTTT.

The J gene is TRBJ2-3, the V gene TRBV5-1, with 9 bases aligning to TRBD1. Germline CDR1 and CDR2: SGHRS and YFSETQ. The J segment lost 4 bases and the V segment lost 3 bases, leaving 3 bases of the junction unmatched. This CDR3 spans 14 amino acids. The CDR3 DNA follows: TGCGCCAGCAGCTCCCGACAGGGGGCAGATACGCAGTATTTT. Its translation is CASSSRQGADTQYF. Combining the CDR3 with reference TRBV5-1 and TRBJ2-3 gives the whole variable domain KAGVTQTPRYLIKTRGQQVTLSCSPISGHRSVSWYQQTPGQGLQFLFEYFSETQRNKGNFPGRFSGRQFSNSRSEMNVSTLELGDSALYLCASSSRQGADTQYFGPGTRLTVL.

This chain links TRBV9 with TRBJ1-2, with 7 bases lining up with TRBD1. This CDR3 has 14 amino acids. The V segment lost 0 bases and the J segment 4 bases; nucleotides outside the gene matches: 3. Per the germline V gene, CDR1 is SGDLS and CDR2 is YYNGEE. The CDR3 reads CASSVDGTVYGYTF. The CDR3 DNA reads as TGTGCCAGCAGCGTAGATGGGACAGTCTATGGCTACACCTTC.

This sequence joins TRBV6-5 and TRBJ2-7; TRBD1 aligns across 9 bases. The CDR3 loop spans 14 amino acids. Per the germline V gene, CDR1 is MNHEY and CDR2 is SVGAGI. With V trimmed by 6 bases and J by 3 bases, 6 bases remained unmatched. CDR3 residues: CASRRQGGLYEQYF. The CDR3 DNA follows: TGTGCCAGCAGAAGACAGGGGGGGCTCTACGAGCAGTACTTC.

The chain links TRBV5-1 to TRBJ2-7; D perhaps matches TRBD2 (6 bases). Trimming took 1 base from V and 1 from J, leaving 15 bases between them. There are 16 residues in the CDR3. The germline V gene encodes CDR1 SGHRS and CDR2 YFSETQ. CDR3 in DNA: TGCGCCAGCAGCTTGATCGCGGGGTACCAGTCCTACGAGCAGTACTTC. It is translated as CASSLIAGYQSYEQYF.

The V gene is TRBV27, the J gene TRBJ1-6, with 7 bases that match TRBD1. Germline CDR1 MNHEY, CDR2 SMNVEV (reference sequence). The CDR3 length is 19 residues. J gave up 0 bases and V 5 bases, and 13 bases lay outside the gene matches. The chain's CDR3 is CASSPRQGLGSSYNSPLHF. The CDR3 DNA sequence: TGTGCCAGCAGTCCTAGACAGGGATTGGGGAGCTCCTATAATTCACCCCTCCACTTT.

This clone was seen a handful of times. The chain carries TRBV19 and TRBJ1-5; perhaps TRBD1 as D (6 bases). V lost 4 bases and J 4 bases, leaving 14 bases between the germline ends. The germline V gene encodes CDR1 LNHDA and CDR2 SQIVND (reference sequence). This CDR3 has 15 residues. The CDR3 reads CASSRAGVENQPQHF. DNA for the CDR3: TGTGCCAGTAGTAGGGCAGGGGTTGAGAATCAGCCCCAGCATTTT.

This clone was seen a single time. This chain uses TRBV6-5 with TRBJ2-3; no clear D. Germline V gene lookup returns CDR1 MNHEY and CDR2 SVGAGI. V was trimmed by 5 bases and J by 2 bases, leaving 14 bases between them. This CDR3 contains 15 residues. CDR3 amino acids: CASSPYSVFTDTQYF. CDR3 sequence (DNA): TGTGCCAGCAGTCCGTACTCTGTTTTCACAGATACGCAGTATTTT.

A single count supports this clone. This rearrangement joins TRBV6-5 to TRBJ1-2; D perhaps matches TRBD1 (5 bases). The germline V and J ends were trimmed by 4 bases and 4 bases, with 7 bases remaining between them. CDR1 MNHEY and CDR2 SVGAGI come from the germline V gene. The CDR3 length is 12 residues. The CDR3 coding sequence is TGTGCCAGCAGTTCAGGGATCTATGGCTACACCTTC. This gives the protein CASSSGIYGYTF.

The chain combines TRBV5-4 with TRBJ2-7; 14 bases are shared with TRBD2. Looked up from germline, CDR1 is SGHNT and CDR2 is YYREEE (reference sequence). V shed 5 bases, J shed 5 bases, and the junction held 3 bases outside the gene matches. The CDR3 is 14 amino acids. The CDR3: CASRGTSGSHEQYF. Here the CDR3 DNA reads TGTGCCAGCAGAGGGACTAGCGGGAGCCACGAGCAGTACTTC.

The CDR3 sequence: CASSSTNTEAFF. The DNA of the CDR3 is TGTGCCAGCTCATCCACAAACACTGAAGCTTTCTTT. The V and J genes are TRBV18 and TRBJ1-1; D not certain. The CDR3 covers 12 residues. CDR1 is KGHSH, CDR2 LQKENI, per germline. V lost 5 bases to trimming and J lost 2 bases, with 6 bases between them.

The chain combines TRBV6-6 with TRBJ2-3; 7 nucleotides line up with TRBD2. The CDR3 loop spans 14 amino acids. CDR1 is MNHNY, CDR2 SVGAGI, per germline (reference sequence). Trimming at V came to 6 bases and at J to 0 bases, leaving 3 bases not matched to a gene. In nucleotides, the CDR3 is TGTGCCAGCAGGCCTAGCGGTAGCACAGATACGCAGTATTTT. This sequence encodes CASRPSGSTDTQYF.

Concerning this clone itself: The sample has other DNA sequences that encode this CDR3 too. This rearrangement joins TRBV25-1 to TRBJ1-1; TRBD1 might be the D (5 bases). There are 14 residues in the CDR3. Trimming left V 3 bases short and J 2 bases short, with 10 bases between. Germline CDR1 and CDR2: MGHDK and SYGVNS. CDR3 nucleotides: TGTGCCAGCAGTGATGAGACAGTTAACACTGAAGCTTTCTTT. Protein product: CASSDETVNTEAFF.

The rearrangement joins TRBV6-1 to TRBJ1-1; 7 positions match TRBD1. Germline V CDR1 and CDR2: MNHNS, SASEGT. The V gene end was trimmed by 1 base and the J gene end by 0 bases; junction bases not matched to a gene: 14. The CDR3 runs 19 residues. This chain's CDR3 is CASSEEGVGQVGMNTEAFF. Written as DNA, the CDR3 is TGTGCCAGCAGTGAAGAAGGCGTCGGACAGGTGGGCATGAACACTGAAGCTTTCTTT.

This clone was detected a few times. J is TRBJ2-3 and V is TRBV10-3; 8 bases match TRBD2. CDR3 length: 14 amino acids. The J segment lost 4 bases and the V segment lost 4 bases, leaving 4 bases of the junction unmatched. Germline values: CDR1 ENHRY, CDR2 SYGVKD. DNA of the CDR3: TGTGCCATCAGTGTGGGACTAGGAGCAGATACGCAGTATTTT. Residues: CAISVGLGADTQYF.

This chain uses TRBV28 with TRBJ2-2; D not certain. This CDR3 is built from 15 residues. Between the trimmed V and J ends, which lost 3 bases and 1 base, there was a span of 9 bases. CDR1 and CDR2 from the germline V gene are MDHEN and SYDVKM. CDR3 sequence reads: CASSFHQENTGELFF. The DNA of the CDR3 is TGTGCCAGCAGTTTTCATCAGGAGAACACCGGGGAGCTGTTTTTT.

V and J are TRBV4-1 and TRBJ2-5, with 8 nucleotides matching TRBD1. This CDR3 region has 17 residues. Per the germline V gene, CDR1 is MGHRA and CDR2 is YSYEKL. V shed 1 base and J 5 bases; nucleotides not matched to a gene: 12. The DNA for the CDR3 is TGCGCCAGCAGCCAAGTCGGACCGCAGGGGGCCGGCGAGACCCAGTACTTC. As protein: CASSQVGPQGAGETQYF.

The CDR3 coding sequence is TGCGCCAGCAGCCAAGTATTAGGGACAGGGAACACCGGGGAGCTGTTTTTT. Translation: CASSQVLGTGNTGELFF. The chain is built from TRBV4-1 and TRBJ2-2; 8 nucleotides agree with TRBD1. The germline V gene encodes CDR1 MGHRA and CDR2 YSYEKL. This CDR3 comprises 17 residues. V gave up 1 base and J gave up 1 base; unmatched junction bases: 5.

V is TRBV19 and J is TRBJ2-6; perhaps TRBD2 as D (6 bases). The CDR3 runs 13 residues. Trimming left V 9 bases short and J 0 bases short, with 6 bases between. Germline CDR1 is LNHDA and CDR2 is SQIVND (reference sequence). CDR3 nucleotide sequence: TGTGCCAGCGGGGGCTCTGGGGCCAACGTCCTGACTTTC. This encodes CASGGSGANVLTF.

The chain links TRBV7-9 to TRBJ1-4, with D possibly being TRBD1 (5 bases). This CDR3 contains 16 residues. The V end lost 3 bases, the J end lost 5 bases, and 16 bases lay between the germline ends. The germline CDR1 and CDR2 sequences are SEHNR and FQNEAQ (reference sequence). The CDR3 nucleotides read TGTGCCAGCAGCTTTTACGCGGCAGGGCCGAATGAAAAACTGTTTTTT. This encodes CASSFYAAGPNEKLFF.